These 20 T cell receptor beta chains were all obtained from the same sample, sequenced in a study of control samples from healthy donors and cancer patients. Method: immunoSEQ multiplex PCR; TCRdb's copy keeps in-frame clones and lacks some. The table lists around 230,000 clones, about 93% of them singletons. The sequenced sample was blood. The receptor set was obtained from a middle-aged man in good health.

The chain has TRBV2 and TRBJ1-4; 7 bases align to TRBD1. Germline V lookup: CDR1 SNHLY, CDR2 FYNNEI. The CDR3 consists of 15 residues. The V segment lost 4 bases and the J segment 3 bases; nucleotides outside the gene matches: 5. The CDR3 is CASSVDRQANEKLFF. For the CDR3, the DNA is TGTGCCAGCAGTGTGGACAGGCAGGCTAATGAAAAACTGTTTTTT.

The gene calls are TRBV11-2 and TRBJ2-7; 9 bases map to TRBD1. The CDR3 is 14 residues long. J lost 4 bases, V lost 5 bases, and 6 bases had no gene match. Germline assignment: CDR1 SGHAT and CDR2 FQNNGV. The CDR3 here is CASSGGDRVYEQYF. As DNA, the CDR3 is TGTGCCAGCAGCGGAGGGGACAGGGTGTACGAGCAGTACTTC.

This clone was counted a single time. At one of its ends the junction is not consistent with the germline gene, which may arise from a read error. This sequence joins TRBV29-1 and TRBJ2-7, with 12 bases identical to TRBD1. The CDR3 loop spans 13 amino acids. Germline values: CDR1 SQVTM, CDR2 ANQGSEA. CDR3: CSVANIGDRGPLF. CDR3 sequence (DNA): TGCAGCGTTGCCAACATAGGGGACAGGGGGCCCCTCTTC.

The rearrangement uses TRBV7-6 and TRBJ2-1; a weak D match, TRBD2 (7 bases). Germline loops: CDR1 SGHVS, CDR2 FNYEAQ. This CDR3 has 20 amino acids. V lost 0 bases, J lost 0 bases, and 21 bases lay in between. CDR3 nucleotide sequence: TGTGCCAGCAGCTTAGCGGGAGGGACACTCTCCCCCCCCTCCTACAATGAGCAGTTCTTC. It encodes CASSLAGGTLSPPSYNEQFF.

The chain combines TRBV7-9 with TRBJ2-1; no clear D gene. The CDR3 loop spans 12 amino acids. Looked up from germline, CDR1 is SEHNR and CDR2 is FQNEAQ (reference sequence). The V gene lost 2 bases and the J gene lost 5 bases, with 4 bases spanning the gap. CDR3 amino acids: CASSLTHNEQFF. The DNA of the CDR3 is TGTGCCAGCAGCTTAACACACAATGAGCAGTTCTTC.

The chain combines TRBV6-5 with TRBJ1-6, with D possibly matching TRBD1 (6 bases). The germline V gene has CDR1 MNHEY and CDR2 SVGAGI. CDR3 length: 15 amino acids. The germline V and J ends were trimmed by 5 bases and 9 bases, with 17 bases remaining between them. CDR3 DNA: TGTGCCAGCAGTCCGCCCACAGGGAAAGGTTCACCCCTCCACTTT. This encodes CASSPPTGKGSPLHF.

This chain connects TRBV5-6 to TRBJ1-6; 9 positions match TRBD1. The length of the CDR3 is 14 residues. J gave up 8 bases and V 4 bases, and 4 bases lay outside the gene matches. Germline lookup yields CDR1 SGHDT and CDR2 YYEEEE. CDR3 sequence: CASSLDRGDSPLHF. The CDR3 DNA is TGTGCCAGCAGCCTGGACAGGGGCGATTCACCCCTCCACTTT.

This clone appeared a few times. The rearrangement joins TRBV18 to TRBJ2-1, with 9 positions matching TRBD2. The ends lost 3 bases at V and 8 bases at J; junction bases unmatched: 8. Per the germline V gene, CDR1 is KGHSH and CDR2 is LQKENI. The CDR3 consists of 15 residues. The chain's CDR3 is CASSPRPSGDDEQFF. For the CDR3, the DNA is TGTGCCAGCTCACCTCGACCTAGCGGGGACGATGAGCAGTTCTTC.

V gene TRBV5-6 combines with J gene TRBJ1-2, with D possibly matching TRBD1 (5 bases). The CDR3 extends over 15 amino acids. Germline CDR1 is SGHDT and CDR2 is YYEEEE. Trimming shortened V by 1 base and J by 2 bases, and 12 bases separated the two germline ends. The CDR3 DNA sequence: TGTGCCAGCAGCTTGTGGGGCAGAACGAACTATGGCTACACCTTC. Protein: CASSLWGRTNYGYTF.

The CDR3 is CASSSVTSGGYAYNEQFF. The CDR3 DNA reads as TGTGCCAGCAGTTCAGTGACTAGCGGGGGGTACGCCTACAATGAGCAGTTCTTC. The chain recombines TRBV27 with TRBJ2-1; 13 nucleotides agree with TRBD2. Unmatched junction bases numbered 8, after V lost 4 bases and J lost 2 bases. Germline assignment: CDR1 MNHEY and CDR2 SMNVEV (reference sequence). The CDR3 contains 18 residues.

The rearrangement uses TRBV7-7 and TRBJ1-2; the match to TRBD1 covers 8 bases. J gave up 14 bases and V 3 bases, and 8 bases lay outside the gene matches. The germline V gene has CDR1 SSHAT and CDR2 FNYEAQ (reference sequence). This CDR3 comprises 12 residues. This CDR3 is CASSFDRGTKTF. CDR3 nucleotides: TGTGCCAGCAGCTTCGACAGGGGAACGAAGACCTTC.

This chain connects TRBV6-5 to TRBJ2-7, with TRBD2 matching over 12 bases. This CDR3 is 13 amino acids long. V shed 6 bases, J shed 6 bases, and the junction held 3 bases outside the gene matches. In germline, CDR1 is MNHEY, CDR2 SVGAGI. CDR3 in DNA: TGTGCCAGCAGGACTAGCGGGGGCGGCGAGCAGTACTTC. Amino acids: CASRTSGGGEQYF.

The rearrangement links TRBV30 to TRBJ1-4; no firm D call. The germline CDR1 and CDR2 sequences are GTSNPN and SVGIG (reference sequence). The CDR3 is 12 amino acids. Trimming left V 2 bases short and J 4 bases short, with 5 bases between. The CDR3 region is CAWSSRNEKLFF. In DNA, the CDR3 is TGTGCCTGGAGTTCCCGTAATGAAAAACTGTTTTTT.

The chain has TRBV27 and TRBJ2-7, with D possibly being TRBD1 (6 bases). V was pared by 6 bases and J by 3 bases, with 12 bases between. Per the germline V gene, CDR1 is MNHEY and CDR2 is SMNVEV (reference sequence). This CDR3 comprises 13 residues. The CDR3 DNA is TGTGCCAGCAGCAGGGGAATCGGCTACGAGCAGTACGTC. It codes for CASSRGIGYEQYV.

The count of this clone is one. CDR3 sequence: CASSGRTGTAEEAFF. The CDR3 coding sequence is TGCGCCAGCAGCGGAAGGACAGGGACTGCCGAAGAAGCTTTCTTT. The gene calls are TRBV5-1 and TRBJ1-1; 8 positions match TRBD1. Trimming removed 4 bases from V and 8 bases from J; junction bases left unmatched: 13. The CDR3 spans 15 residues. Germline CDR1 reads SGHRS; CDR2 reads YFSETQ. Variable domain in full (rest from reference TRBV5-1 and TRBJ1-1): KAGVTQTPRYLIKTRGQQVTLSCSPISGHRSVSWYQQTPGQGLQFLFEYFSETQRNKGNFPGRFSGRQFSNSRSEMNVSTLELGDSALYLCASSGRTGTAEEAFFGQGTRLTVV.

The chain couples TRBV6-1 to TRBJ1-3; maybe TRBD1 (5 bases). The CDR3 sequence is 15 residues long. Trimming left V 3 bases short and J 4 bases short, with 13 bases between. Germline CDR1 MNHNS, CDR2 SASEGT. Here the CDR3 reads CASSEGQQTGNTIYF. CDR3 sequence (DNA): TGTGCCAGCAGTGAGGGGCAACAGACAGGAAACACCATATATTTT.

This chain uses TRBV4-2 with TRBJ2-7, with TRBD1 as a possible D gene (6 bases). The CDR3 runs 15 residues. V was trimmed by 0 bases and J by 7 bases, leaving 16 bases between them. Looked up from germline, CDR1 is LGHNA and CDR2 is YNFKEQ. Written as DNA, the CDR3 is TGTGCCAGCAGCCAAGAGGCGGCAGGGGTTAGGGAGCAGTACTTC. Its translation: CASSQEAAGVREQYF.

This chain connects TRBV3-1 (or the pseudogene TRBV3-2) to TRBJ1-2, with TRBD1 identical over 9 bases. The CDR3 contains 15 residues. After removal of 0 bases from V and 4 bases from J, the junction contained 3 bases not matched to a gene. From germline, CDR1 is LGHDT and CDR2 YNNKEL (reference sequence). Here the CDR3 DNA reads TGTGCCAGCAGCCAAGAAGGGACAGGGTTCTATGGCTACACCTTC. Translating gives CASSQEGTGFYGYTF.

This rearrangement joins TRBV20-1 to TRBJ1-5; D might be TRBD1 (5 bases). The germline V and J ends were trimmed by 3 bases and 0 bases, with 9 bases remaining between them. This CDR3 is 14 amino acids long. Germline V lookup: CDR1 DFQATT, CDR2 SNEGSKA (reference sequence). CDR3 region: CSASRGNSNQPQHF. CDR3 sequence (DNA): TGCAGTGCTAGTAGGGGTAATAGCAATCAGCCCCAGCATTTT.

The chain uses TRBV6-5 and TRBJ1-4; 7 positions match TRBD1. From germline, CDR1 is MNHEY and CDR2 SVGAGI. The J segment lost 7 bases and the V segment lost 0 bases, leaving 5 bases of the junction unmatched. The CDR3 contains 15 residues. The CDR3 region has the DNA TGTGCCAGCAGTTACTCCGCAGGGGGGCGTGAAAAACTGTTTTTT. It translates to CASSYSAGGREKLFF.